The TCR beta chain under discussion was sequenced for a study of metastatic and nonmetastatic thyroid tumors. Study-level information: Peripheral blood and tumor or nodule samples from malignant and benign thyroid patients were compared. Study-level results: Reportedly, malignant thyroid tumors had significantly higher TCR beta diversity than benign nodules, in blood and tumor.

The CDR3 runs 14 residues. CDR1 is SGHVS, CDR2 FQNEAQ, per germline. The V segment lost 5 bases and the J segment 5 bases; nucleotides outside the gene matches: 9. Original analysis: CDR3 was compared across clinicopathological groups, and the resulting differences were used to build a distant-metastasis classifier for papillary thyroid cancer. With MiXCR, TCRdb called clones anew from the PCR reads. TCRdb's processing, not the authors' own work, is the source of the V and J calls. Of fewer than 7,000 clones in the sample, 29% are singletons; the top ten hold about 45%. Thyroid surgery took place with no prior treatment in any patient. For this clone: Its antigen is not identified.

This chain connects TRBV7-8 to TRBJ2-7, with TRBD2 identical over 7 bases. The sample consisted of adjacent normal tissue. This sequence originates from a female donor with papillary thyroid cancer or a benign thyroid nodule (not recorded which). Some clones in this sample may be carry-over from other donors' samples. In DNA, the CDR3 is TGTGCCAGCAGCCTGCGGAGCGGGACCCACGAGCAGTACTTC. It translates to CASSLRSGTHEQYF. The full variable domain, rest sourced from reference TRBV7-8 and TRBJ2-7, is GAGVSQSPRYKVAKRGQDVALRCDPISGHVSLFWYQQALGQGPEFLTYFQNEAQLDKSGLPSDRFFAERPEGSVSTLKIQRTQQEDSAVYLCASSLRSGTHEQYFGPGTRLTVT.